This TCR beta chain stems from a study of blood T cells in healthy people across ages. Sample-barcoded 5' priming and a J-beta primer mix drove a second PCR of about 6 to 11 cycles. TCRdb independently ran MiXCR on the 5' RACE reads; one entry per CDR3 protein. The table has just under 750,000 distinct CDR3 sequences, about 20% seen once. Findings of the study overall: PBMC samples, being unsorted, prevented any conclusive comparison of naive and antigen-experienced cells. Significant beta diversity loss was already apparent by age approximately 40, declining roughly linearly. Greater diversity and more naive CD4+ cells were seen in long-lived donors than in aged donors.

This clonotype showed up just a few times. Its antigen is currently unknown. The germline V and J ends were trimmed by 0 bases and 9 bases, with 9 bases remaining between them. The CDR3 sequence is 13 residues long. In germline, CDR1 is SGHTA, CDR2 FQGNSA. The rearrangement joins TRBV7-2 to TRBJ2-1, with D perhaps TRBD2 (7 bases). Sequencing was carried out using blood. This receptor was identified in a man between 65 and 79 years old in good health. The CDR3: CASSLAGGLEQFF. The CDR3 DNA reads as TGTGCCAGCAGCTTAGCGGGGGGGCTTGAGCAGTTCTTC.